This T cell receptor (beta chain) was retrieved from a study of blood T cell repertoires in COVID-19 (dated by TCRdb to 2018 to 2020). As for the study more broadly: Samples covering the acute and convalescent phases of COVID-19 were provided by collaborators in the United States, Italy and Spain. The dataset comprised deeply sampled blood TCRbeta repertoires from subjects exposed to, actively infected with, or recovered from COVID-19. Where HLA class I and class II types were available, the types were taken from metadata supplied by the sample provider, not from assay-based typing. Sample metadata almost always included a de-identified subject ID, COVID-19 status, age in years and sex. The samples were drawn from the first 160 participants of the ongoing ImmuneRACE study and from 1,254 subjects provided by 6 global collaborators. The repertoires were made available in a free public database intended to serve as a resource for research on the immune response to SARS-CoV-2. The prospective study material was composed of cDNA or gDNA derived from T cells, B-cell-depleted T cells, or PBMCs. The paper as a whole reports these results and caveats: Clinical and demographic metadata were provided uncurated, with the amount varying by source and participant.

TCRbeta CDR3 regions were amplified from genomic DNA by means of the immunoSEQ Assay, a bias-controlled multiplex PCR. The published analysis was carried out like this. The number of nucleated cells in each sample was estimated from the amplification of reference gene primers within the assay. Sequence reads were collapsed and filtered to measure the absolute abundance of every unique TCRbeta CDR3 rearrangement. Productive Simpson clonality was computed per sample as the square root of Simpson's diversity index over productive rearrangements. Not all clones reach the TCRdb copy of this immuneACCESS table, which keeps in-frame sequences only. Checked studies attribute under half of the gap to unresolved V genes and leave the rest unexplained. V and J calls and clone size follow that table, whereas D and trimming were derived from the DNA. In all, the sample holds 86,000 or so clones, and about 96% of those were seen once. The ten largest clones capture around 4.2% of the sample.

As for this clone: Its antigen is currently not known. A junction end diverges from the germline sequence, so it may reflect a read error.

The CDR1 and CDR2 encoded by the germline V gene are KGHDR and SFDVKD. The CDR3, from cysteine to phenylalanine, totals 13 residues. CDR3 DNA only is kept here, 39 bases in frame from base 1. Collaborating institutions collected whole blood in K2EDTA tubes following their own protocols. Collaborator samples were shipped for TCRbeta analysis as frozen whole blood, isolated PBMCs, or DNA extracted from either sample type. This TCR came from a human donor with active COVID-19. The donor label of this sample is uncertain. The sample comprised peripheral blood. The chain is encoded by TRBV24-1 joined to TRBJ2-7; no D segment can be confidently identified. The bases are TGTGCCGCCAGTCCACAGAGCTCCTACGAGCAGTACTTC. This translates into CAASPQSSYEQYF.